The 19 T cell receptor beta chains in this list originate from one sample, sequenced in a study of response to subunit inactivated influenza vaccine. TCRdb processed the RT-PCR reads anew with MiXCR; each CDR3 protein has one entry. The table includes roughly 460,000 distinct CDR3 sequences, roughly 9.7% detected once. Here the sequenced sample was PBMCs from blood, taken roughly 47 days after vaccination. Receptor source: a man aged 50 or older who received an inactivated influenza vaccine.

The chain couples TRBV27 to TRBJ2-1, with 12 bases fitting TRBD2. CDR3 size: 17 residues. Germline V lookup: CDR1 MNHEY, CDR2 SMNVEV (reference sequence). V shed 6 bases, J shed 8 bases, and the junction held 14 bases outside the gene matches. CDR3 nucleotide sequence: TGTGCCAGCAGAGACTGGACTAGCGGGATGGAAAAGGATGAGCAGTTCTTC. Residues: CASRDWTSGMEKDEQFF.

The genes are TRBV10-3 and TRBJ2-7; 9 bases match TRBD1. CDR1 ENHRY and CDR2 SYGVKD come from the germline V gene. V gave up 2 bases and J gave up 3 bases; unmatched junction bases: 14. CDR3 size: 18 residues. Here the CDR3 DNA reads TGTGCCATCAGTGAGGATCAGTGGGCTGACAGGGGGGACTACGAGCAGTACTTC. This gives the protein CAISEDQWADRGDYEQYF.

V usage is TRBV10-3 and J usage is TRBJ1-4; 7 bases fit TRBD1. Trimming cost V 6 bases and J 7 bases; bases outside gene matches: 17. Germline V gene sequence: CDR1 ENHRY, CDR2 SYGVKD. The CDR3 loop spans 17 amino acids. The CDR3 DNA is TGTGCCATCAGCCCCAGGTCTGTAGGGACAGAGACTGAAAAACTGTTTTTT. The encoded protein is CAISPRSVGTETEKLFF.

This clonotype was picked up many times. The rearrangement uses TRBV7-2 and TRBJ2-5; D might be TRBD1 (6 bases). Germline V gene sequence: CDR1 SGHTA, CDR2 FQGNSA. The V end was cut by 1 base, the J end by 4 bases, with 10 bases between. The CDR3 is 14 amino acids. CDR3 sequence: CASSLGGRGETQYF. CDR3 DNA sequence: TGTGCCAGCAGCTTAGGAGGCAGGGGAGAGACCCAGTACTTC.

The chain couples TRBV2 to TRBJ2-2, with TRBD2 identical over 7 bases. Germline V lookup: CDR1 SNHLY, CDR2 FYNNEI. V lost 5 bases to trimming and J lost 0 bases; unmatched junction nucleotides: 6. The CDR3 length is 16 residues. The CDR3 DNA is TGTGCCAGCAGTCAAGGGGCGGGGGCGAACACCGGGGAGCTGTTTTTT. Translated, it gives CASSQGAGANTGELFF.

The V and J genes are TRBV7-9 and TRBJ2-3; 8 positions match TRBD2. V lost 2 bases and J lost 3; bases outside the gene matches: 10. Germline loops: CDR1 SEHNR, CDR2 FQNEAQ (reference sequence). The CDR3 has 17 amino acids. CDR3 sequence: CASSLPSGGAVTDTQYF. As DNA, the CDR3 is TGTGCCAGCAGCTTACCCTCCGGGGGGGCGGTTACAGATACGCAGTATTTT.

This clonotype was detected only a few times. V usage is TRBV7-8 and J usage is TRBJ2-1; D might be TRBD1 (6 bases). V lost 2 bases to trimming and J lost 6 bases, with 23 bases between them. Germline V CDR1 and CDR2: SGHVS, FQNEAQ. The CDR3 runs to 18 residues. CDR3 coding DNA: TGTGCCAGCAGCTTAAGAGGATCCCGCTCGGCAGGGGTCAATGAGCAGTTCTTC. It codes for CASSLRGSRSAGVNEQFF.

This clonotype occurred many times. The genes are TRBV5-1 and TRBJ1-1; the D gene is possibly TRBD1 (5 bases). V was cut by 5 bases and J by 4 bases, with 12 bases left in between. The CDR3 runs 13 residues. The germline CDR1 and CDR2 sequences are SGHRS and YFSETQ. The CDR3 protein is CASRTDSLTEAFF. The CDR3 nucleotides are TGCGCCAGCAGAACCGACAGTCTCACTGAAGCTTTCTTT. Looking up the rest from reference TRBV5-1 and TRBJ1-1 gives the full variable domain: KAGVTQTPRYLIKTRGQQVTLSCSPISGHRSVSWYQQTPGQGLQFLFEYFSETQRNKGNFPGRFSGRQFSNSRSEMNVSTLELGDSALYLCASRTDSLTEAFFGQGTRLTVV.

This clonotype has just a few counts. This rearrangement joins TRBV6-2 or TRBV6-3 to TRBJ2-1, with TRBD2 matching 9 bases. From germline, CDR1 is MNHEY and CDR2 SVGEGT. The J segment lost 3 bases and the V segment lost 6 bases, leaving 9 bases of the junction unmatched. The CDR3 spans 16 residues. The CDR3 nucleotides are TGTGCCAGCAGCTCCAGACTAGCGGTACACTACAATGAGCAGTTCTTC. This encodes CASSSRLAVHYNEQFF.

The chain employs TRBV6-1 and TRBJ1-1, with D hard to call. With 8 bases removed from V and 7 bases from J, the gap between germline ends came to 17 bases. The germline V gene encodes CDR1 MNHNS and CDR2 SASEGT. This CDR3 is built from 13 residues. In DNA form, the CDR3 reads TGTGCCAGCGGTGCCGCGTTTAAAAGTGAAGCTTTCTTT. Amino acid sequence: CASGAAFKSEAFF.

This clonotype was observed at least ten times. V gene TRBV6-2 or TRBV6-3 combines with J gene TRBJ2-7, with TRBD1 matching 8 bases. The length of the CDR3 is 21 residues. With V trimmed by 3 bases and J by 3 bases, 25 bases remained unmatched. The germline gives CDR1 MNHEY, CDR2 SVGEGT. The DNA for the CDR3 is TGTGCCAGCAGTTATGACAGTCGGCGGACAGGGCCCCTCGGGGGAAGCTACGAGCAGTACTTC. Translation gives CASSYDSRRTGPLGGSYEQYF.

This clonotype was detected only a few times. The CDR3 DNA is TGTGCCCCAGGGTGGGGAGAGGGCGAGCAGTACTTC. Its translation is CAPGWGEGEQYF. The rearrangement uses TRBV6-5 and TRBJ2-7; D may correspond to TRBD1 or TRBD2 (5 bases each). CDR1 and CDR2 (germline): MNHEY, SVGAGI. Trimming removed 11 bases from V and 6 bases from J, with 17 bases in between. CDR3 length equals 12 residues.

A word on this clonotype: Since a much larger clone is just one base distant, this may be a read error. The rearrangement uses TRBV20-1 and TRBJ2-1, with D perhaps matching TRBD1 or TRBD2 (5 bases each). CDR1 and CDR2 (germline): DFQATT, SNEGSKA (reference sequence). CDR3 length equals 12 residues. The CDR3: CRAVSWGNEQFF. CDR3 nucleotides: TGCCGTGCTGTCTCATGGGGGAATGAGCAGTTCTTC.

This clonotype was recorded at least ten times. The chain joins TRBV20-1 to TRBJ2-1, with 7 bases aligning to TRBD2. The CDR3 is 13 residues long. Germline V gene sequence: CDR1 DFQATT, CDR2 SNEGSKA (reference sequence). V dropped 3 bases and J dropped 5; count of bases not matched to a gene: 4. The chain's CDR3 is CSARSGIDNEQFF. CDR3 DNA sequence: TGCAGTGCTAGGAGCGGGATAGACAATGAGCAGTTCTTC.

This clonotype was seen a few times. V is TRBV20-1 and J is TRBJ1-1, with TRBD1 as a possible D gene (5 bases). The CDR3 extends over 14 amino acids. The V end lost 5 bases, the J end lost 4 bases, and 17 bases lay between the germline ends. The V gene's germline CDR1 is DFQATT and CDR2 SNEGSKA (reference sequence). The chain's CDR3 is CSALMGGGSTEAFF. CDR3 DNA sequence: TGCAGTGCTCTAATGGGGGGAGGAAGCACTGAAGCTTTCTTT.

This clonotype was recorded once. The rearrangement uses TRBV5-6 and TRBJ2-1; tentatively, D is TRBD2 (5 bases). Between the trimmed V and J ends, which lost 0 bases and 8 bases, there was a span of 12 bases. This CDR3 contains 14 residues. Germline V gene sequence: CDR1 SGHDT, CDR2 YYEEEE. CDR3 loop: CASSLGVGEDEQFF. DNA of the CDR3: TGTGCCAGCAGCTTGGGGGTGGGAGAAGATGAGCAGTTCTTC.

This clonotype was seen many times. The chain is built from TRBV6-2 or TRBV6-3 and TRBJ1-2; D not certain. The germline V gene has CDR1 MNHEY and CDR2 SVGEGT. V lost 5 bases to trimming and J lost 4 bases, with 2 bases between them. This CDR3 comprises 10 residues. In DNA, the CDR3 is TGTGCCAGCAGTGGCTATGGCTACACCTTC. Its protein is CASSGYGYTF.

This clonotype was seen many times. The chain has TRBV7-9 and TRBJ2-2, with D maybe TRBD1 (8 bases). The germline V and J ends were trimmed by 5 bases and 5 bases, with 15 bases remaining between them. Germline-derived CDR1 and CDR2 are SEHNR and FQNEAQ (reference sequence). The CDR3 runs 15 residues. In DNA form, the CDR3 reads TGTGCCAGCAGCCGTATACAGGGGGGGACCGGGGAGCTGTTTTTT. It encodes CASSRIQGGTGELFF.

In nucleotides, the CDR3 is TGCGCCAGCAGCTTGGCACAGAACAACAATGAGCAGTTCTTC. It is translated as CASSLAQNNNEQFF. The chain carries TRBV5-1 and TRBJ2-1; D unresolved. Germline loops: CDR1 SGHRS, CDR2 YFSETQ. CDR3 length: 14 residues. V lost 0 bases and J lost 5, with 9 bases in between.